The rows below give T cell receptor beta chains drawn from one sample of a study of blood T cells in healthy people across ages. One entry per CDR3 protein, called by TCRdb with MiXCR from the 5' RACE reads. The table has about 1.8 million distinct CDR3 sequences, about 49% seen once; the top ten hold less than 2.5%. The source material was blood. The origin of the receptors is a woman aged 35 to 49 in good health. Each CDR3 is given with its conserved first and last residue. The D gene is left open where the match is weak. Size is omitted from some rows. Given values are once, few, many or a class for expanded clones.

cdr3_aa	cdr3_nt	cdr3_length	d_call	v_call	j_call	clone_size
CSAPDIIRDRGKETQYF	TGCAGTGCCCCCGATATTATAAGGGACAGGGGTAAAGAGACCCAGTACTTC	17	TRBD1	TRBV20-1	TRBJ2-5	once
CASSLVGAYNEQFF	TGCGCCAGCAGCTTGGTTGGGGCATACAATGAGCAGTTCTTC	14	.	TRBV5-1	TRBJ2-1	many
CASSAETGGFYEQYF	TGCGCCAGCAGCGCAGAAACAGGGGGGTTCTACGAGCAGTACTTC	15	TRBD1	TRBV4-1	TRBJ2-7	.
CASSASQGIVGYGYTF	TGTGCCAGCAGCGCCAGTCAGGGGATTGTGGGCTATGGCTACACCTTC	16	.	TRBV7-2	TRBJ1-2	.
CASSWNPGQGYEQYF	TGTGCCAGCAGCTGGAATCCCGGACAGGGCTACGAGCAGTACTTC	15	TRBD1	TRBV7-2	TRBJ2-7	.
CASSLFLGESGYTF	TGTGCCAGCAGTTTATTCTTGGGGGAGAGTGGCTACACCTTC	14	.	TRBV12-3/TRBV12-4	TRBJ1-2	.
CASSFGTPGYQETQYF	TGCGCCAGCAGTTTCGGGACACCCGGGTACCAAGAGACCCAGTACTTC	16	.	TRBV5-1	TRBJ2-5	.
CASSPTGGWDGYTF	TGTGCCAGCAGCCCTACAGGCGGATGGGATGGCTACACCTTC	14	.	TRBV7-9	TRBJ1-2	.
CSSRVLDSNQPQHF	TGCAGTTCTAGGGTGTTGGATAGCAATCAGCCCCAGCATTTT	14	.	TRBV20-1	TRBJ1-5	few
CSVKGTGWYEQYF	TGCAGCGTTAAGGGGACAGGGTGGTACGAGCAGTACTTC	13	TRBD1	TRBV29-1	TRBJ2-7	.
CSAKRVLQETQYF	TGCAGTGCTAAAAGAGTTTTGCAAGAGACCCAGTACTTC	13	.	TRBV20-1	TRBJ2-5	.
CATSDFTGGRGNEQFF	TGTGCCACCAGTGATTTCACCGGGGGCAGAGGCAATGAGCAGTTCTTC	16	.	TRBV24-1	TRBJ2-1	.
CSAKASSTYNEQFF	TGCAGTGCTAAAGCCAGCTCTACCTACAATGAGCAGTTCTTC	14	.	TRBV20-1	TRBJ2-1	.
CASSYGLAPDTQYF	TGTGCCAGCAGTTACGGGCTAGCCCCAGATACGCAGTATTTT	14	.	TRBV6-5	TRBJ2-3	few
CASSLSRAGGGEQYF	TGTGCCAGCAGTTTATCGCGAGCGGGAGGAGGCGAGCAGTACTTC	15	TRBD2	TRBV27	TRBJ2-7	.
CASSPAGSPQPQHF	TGCGCCAGCAGTCCTGCAGGGAGCCCTCAGCCCCAGCATTTT	14	.	TRBV10-1	TRBJ1-5	.
CASSKSTSGGMNEQFF	TGTGCCAGTAGTAAGTCGACTAGCGGGGGGATGAATGAGCAGTTCTTC	16	TRBD2	TRBV19	TRBJ2-1	.
CASSSQGVAKNIQYF	TGTGCCAGCAGTTCCCAGGGGGTGGCCAAAAACATTCAGTACTTC	15	TRBD1	TRBV6-2/TRBV6-3	TRBJ2-4	.
CSAQGGNQPQHF	TGCAGCGCCCAGGGAGGCAATCAGCCCCAGCATTTT	12	.	TRBV29-1	TRBJ1-5	.
CASSLEPDRVTEAFF	TGTGCCAGCAGCTTAGAGCCGGACAGGGTTACTGAAGCTTTCTTT	15	TRBD1	TRBV11-2	TRBJ1-1	.
CATQGPDYGYTF	TGTGCCACGCAAGGACCGGACTATGGCTACACCTTC	12	.	TRBV10-3	TRBJ1-2	.
CASSLKINEQFF	TGTGCCAGCAGCCTCAAGATCAATGAGCAGTTCTTC	12	.	TRBV3-1	TRBJ2-1	.
CASSQAHLDRVNEKLFF	TGTGCCAGCAGCCAAGCCCACCTCGACAGGGTAAATGAAAAACTGTTTTTT	17	TRBD1	TRBV4-2	TRBJ1-4	once
CATSDFKQAGSETQYF	TGTGCCACCAGTGATTTCAAACAGGCTGGCTCGGAGACCCAGTACTTC	16	.	TRBV24-1	TRBJ2-5	.
CASSQVWGQGTGYEQYF	TGTGCCAGCAGCCAAGTGTGGGGACAGGGGACCGGCTACGAGCAGTACTTC	17	TRBD1	TRBV3-1	TRBJ2-7	.
CASRRTSGGEVVADTQYF	TGTGCCAGCAGACGGACTAGCGGGGGGGAGGTAGTAGCAGATACGCAGTATTTT	18	TRBD2	TRBV27	TRBJ2-3	.
CSVGPRGAAKNIQYF	TGCAGCGTGGGGCCGCGGGGCGCGGCCAAAAACATTCAGTACTTC	15	.	TRBV29-1	TRBJ2-4	.
CASSRRFTGWANYGYTF	TGTGCCAGCTCCCGGCGGTTTACAGGGTGGGCAAACTATGGCTACACCTTC	17	.	TRBV28	TRBJ1-2	few
CASSEARNLAVQETQYF	TGTGCCAGCAGTGAAGCGAGGAACCTAGCGGTACAAGAGACCCAGTACTTC	17	TRBD2	TRBV6-1	TRBJ2-5	few
CASRVGHRGDTEAFF	TGTGCCAGCCGAGTAGGGCACCGTGGGGACACTGAAGCTTTCTTT	15	.	TRBV7-8	TRBJ1-1	.
CASSQNQGNNYGYTF	TGCGCCAGCAGCCAAAACCAGGGAAACAACTATGGCTACACCTTC	15	.	TRBV4-1	TRBJ1-2	.
CASSRSVGGGPSTDTRYF	TGTGCCAGCAGCAGGTCCGTTGGCGGGGGCCCTAGCACAGATACGCGGTATTTT	18	.	TRBV6-2/TRBV6-3	TRBJ2-3	once
CASSLDTGPHTQYF	TGTGCCAGCAGCTTGGACACGGGGCCGCATACGCAGTATTTT	14	.	TRBV7-9	TRBJ2-3	few
CASSLTGVTRRDEQYF	TGTGCCAGCAGTTTAACAGGGGTCACAAGGAGGGACGAGCAGTACTTC	16	.	TRBV27	TRBJ2-7	.
CASNTGTVYEQYF	TGTGCCAGCAATACGGGGACTGTATACGAGCAGTACTTC	13	.	TRBV28	TRBJ2-7	.
CAILPGSPDPKDRHYSYNEQFF	TGTGCCATCCTCCCCGGCTCCCCCGATCCCAAAGACAGGCATTACTCCTACAATGAGCAGTTCTTC	22	.	TRBV10-3	TRBJ2-1	.
CSARDGEQFF	TGCAGTGCCAGGGACGGAGAGCAGTTCTTC	10	.	TRBV20-1	TRBJ2-1	many
CSVILAGGYTIEQFF	TGCAGCGTGATACTAGCGGGGGGTTATACAATTGAGCAGTTCTTC	15	TRBD2	TRBV29-1	TRBJ2-1	.
CATRIAGGQETQYF	TGTGCTACGAGAATAGCGGGGGGGCAAGAGACCCAGTACTTC	14	TRBD2	TRBV27	TRBJ2-5	few
CASSQDTVFDTQYF	TGCGCCAGCAGCCAAGATACTGTATTCGATACGCAGTATTTT	14	.	TRBV4-1	TRBJ2-3	few
CASSLELGEDEQFF	TGCGCCAGCAGCTTGGAGTTAGGCGAGGATGAGCAGTTCTTC	14	.	TRBV5-1	TRBJ2-1	few
CASTTDLGNEKLFF	TGTGCCAGCACCACGGACCTGGGCAATGAAAAACTGTTTTTT	14	.	TRBV27	TRBJ1-4	.
CASTYSGGEYNEQFF	TGTGCCAGCACCTATAGCGGGGGGGAATATAATGAGCAGTTCTTC	15	TRBD2	TRBV7-2	TRBJ2-1	few
CASSKAGLDSSEKYF	TGTGCCAGCAGCAAAGCGGGACTGGACAGCAGCGAGAAGTACTTC	15	.	TRBV21-1	TRBJ2-7	.
CASSLRGQPDGYTF	TGTGCCAGCAGTTTACGGGGCCAGCCCGATGGCTACACCTTC	14	.	TRBV12-3/TRBV12-4	TRBJ1-2	.
CASSQDQATNEKLFF	TGCGCCAGCAGCCAAGATCAGGCAACTAATGAAAAACTGTTTTTT	15	.	TRBV4-3	TRBJ1-4	.
CSARAPRSPYEQYF	TGCAGTGCTAGAGCTCCCAGGAGCCCCTACGAGCAGTACTTC	14	.	TRBV20-1	TRBJ2-7	few
CASSFSLGQGAYEQYF	TGTGCCAGCAGCTTCTCCCTAGGACAGGGGGCCTACGAGCAGTACTTC	16	TRBD1	TRBV7-9	TRBJ2-7	.
CASRSRDPLGGQYF	TGTGCCAGCAGAAGCAGGGATCCCCTTGGTGGGCAGTACTTC	14	.	TRBV6-5	TRBJ2-5	.
CASSDMKGTQYF	TGTGCCAGCAGCGACATGAAGGGGACCCAGTACTTC	12	.	TRBV9	TRBJ2-5	.
CASSLSHGGFQETQYF	TGTGCCAGCAGTTTATCCCATGGCGGCTTTCAAGAGACCCAGTACTTC	16	.	TRBV12-3/TRBV12-4	TRBJ2-5	few
CSARVVGGYDGYTF	TGCAGTGCTAGAGTAGTAGGGGGCTATGATGGCTACACCTTC	14	TRBD1	TRBV20-1	TRBJ1-2	few
CASSPQGAFAASTDTQYF	TGTGCCAGCAGCCCGCAGGGAGCCTTCGCCGCAAGCACAGATACGCAGTATTTT	18	.	TRBV6-1	TRBJ2-3	few
CASSGRAAYGYTF	TGTGCCAGCAGCGGACGAGCCGCCTATGGCTACACCTTC	13	.	TRBV9	TRBJ1-2	few
CASSDFGGTQPQHF	TGTGCCAGCAGTGACTTTGGAGGCACTCAGCCCCAGCATTTT	14	.	TRBV25-1	TRBJ1-5	.
CASSPTDRAYTGSPLHF	TGTGCCAGCAGTCCCACAGACAGGGCCTATACGGGTTCACCCCTCCACTTT	17	TRBD1	TRBV27	TRBJ1-6	few
CASETASYEQYF	TGTGCCAGCGAGACAGCCTCCTACGAGCAGTACTTC	12	.	TRBV28	TRBJ2-7	.
CASSSNPSNYGYTF	TGTGCCAGCAGTTCGAACCCTTCTAACTATGGCTACACCTTC	14	.	TRBV6-6	TRBJ1-2	.
CASSQPNTEAFF	TGTGCCAGCAGCCAACCGAACACTGAAGCTTTCTTT	12	.	TRBV3-1	TRBJ1-1	few